This is a list of T cell receptor beta chains from one sample in a study of T cell repertoires in cytomegalovirus infection. TCRdb reanalysed the reads using MiXCR and keeps one entry per CDR3 protein. Among 400,000 or so distinct CDR3 sequences listed, roughly 30% were seen once. Source material: PBMCs. The receptors stem from a human donor in good health (CMV status not recorded). Some clones in this sample may be carry-over from other donors' samples. Both conserved end residues are part of each CDR3. Each record gives: CDR3 protein, CDR3 DNA, D gene, J gene, clone size, V gene. The D gene is left open where the match is weak. A row's size may be missing; if present it is once, few, many or a size class.

CASSMGFWERTPVFSGANVLTF | TGTGCCAGTAGTATGGGATTTTGGGAGCGGACGCCAGTCTTCTCTGGGGCCAACGTCCTGACTTTC | NA | TRBJ2-6 | few | TRBV19
CASRPDRIHEKLFF | TGTGCCAGCAGACCGGACAGGATACATGAAAAACTGTTTTTT | TRBD1 | TRBJ1-4 | NA | TRBV27
CASSPGEGTYEQYF | TGTGCCAGCAGCCCTGGGGAGGGGACCTACGAGCAGTACTTC | TRBD2 | TRBJ2-7 | many | TRBV7-9
CASSMGYGYTF | TGTGCCAGTAGTATGGGCTATGGCTACACCTTC | NA | TRBJ1-2 | few | TRBV19
CASSLAGTGSETQYF | TGTGCCAGCAGCTTAGCCGGTACAGGGTCGGAGACCCAGTACTTC | NA | TRBJ2-5 | many | TRBV7-2
CSAAEYNEQFF | TGCAGTGCGGCGGAATACAATGAGCAGTTCTTC | NA | TRBJ2-1 | NA | TRBV20-1
CASSQEGTGAYQPQHF | TGTGCCAGCAGCCAAGAAGGGACAGGGGCATATCAGCCCCAGCATTTT | TRBD1 | TRBJ1-5 | few | TRBV4-2
CASTPRAIDTQYF | TGTGCCAGCACCCCCAGGGCAATAGATACGCAGTATTTT | NA | TRBJ2-3 | NA | TRBV28
CASGNSGGALADTQYF | TGTGCCAGCGGAAATAGCGGGGGCGCCCTCGCAGATACGCAGTATTTT | TRBD2 | TRBJ2-3 | NA | TRBV27
CASNTLQGIFSPLHF | TGTGCCAGCAACACCCTACAGGGCATTTTCTCACCCCTCCACTTT | NA | TRBJ1-6 | few | TRBV28
CASSFGRVAGARGYSDTQYF | TGTGCCAGCAGCTTCGGTCGAGTGGCGGGGGCCCGGGGATATTCAGATACGCAGTATTTT | NA | TRBJ2-3 | many | TRBV7-2
CASSRFSGGQADTQYF | TGTGCCAGTAGTAGATTCAGCGGGGGCCAAGCAGATACGCAGTATTTT | TRBD2 | TRBJ2-3 | many | TRBV19
CASSRRTSGGTSYEQYF | TGTGCCAGCAGTCGTCGGACTAGCGGGGGGACCTCCTACGAGCAGTACTTC | TRBD2 | TRBJ2-7 | few | TRBV7-7
CASSTPGTGNSPLHF | TGTGCCAGCAGCACCCCCGGGACAGGGAATTCACCCCTCCACTTT | TRBD1 | TRBJ1-6 | NA | TRBV28
CSVELAGGTKNIQYF | TGCAGCGTTGAACTAGCGGGGGGGACCAAAAACATTCAGTACTTC | TRBD2 | TRBJ2-4 | NA | TRBV29-1
CASNPGRAYEQYF | TGTGCCAGCAACCCCGGGAGGGCCTACGAGCAGTACTTC | TRBD2 | TRBJ2-7 | NA | TRBV6-2/TRBV6-3
CASSLVRRARGIQYF | TGTGCCAGCAGCTTAGTGCGCAGGGCAAGAGGCATTCAGTACTTC | NA | TRBJ2-4 | NA | TRBV7-8
CASTGEHLSYNEQFF | TGTGCCAGCACCGGGGAACATCTCTCCTACAATGAGCAGTTCTTC | NA | TRBJ2-1 | many | TRBV2
CASSVGDGPTYEQYF | TGTGCCAGCAGCGTGGGCGACGGGCCCACCTACGAGCAGTACTTC | NA | TRBJ2-7 | many | TRBV7-6
CASSFYGGDRGREQYF | TGTGCCAGCAGCTTTTACGGGGGAGACAGGGGACGCGAGCAGTACTTC | TRBD1 | TRBJ2-7 | NA | TRBV5-6
CASSYTSGQVYNEQFF | TGTGCCAGCAGCTATACATCGGGACAGGTCTACAATGAGCAGTTCTTC | TRBD1 | TRBJ2-1 | NA | TRBV11-1
CASSLSRRPPSGGGYTF | TGTGCCAGCAGCTTAAGTCGGAGGCCCCCGTCAGGGGGAGGCTACACCTTC | TRBD1 | TRBJ1-2 | NA | TRBV7-8
CASSESVVTNEKLFF | TGTGCCAGCAGTGAGAGTGTCGTTACTAATGAAAAACTGTTTTTT | NA | TRBJ1-4 | few | TRBV2
CASSWASGGGVDEQFF | TGTGCCAGCAGTTGGGCTAGCGGGGGGGGGGTCGATGAGCAGTTCTTC | TRBD2 | TRBJ2-1 | NA | TRBV12-3/TRBV12-4
CASSAQDRYYGYTF | TGTGCCAGCAGCGCCCAGGACAGATACTATGGCTACACCTTC | NA | TRBJ1-2 | few | TRBV6-5
CASSQGQGKYNEQFF | TGTGCCAGCAGCCAAGGACAGGGGAAGTACAATGAGCAGTTCTTC | TRBD1 | TRBJ2-1 | NA | TRBV14
CASSRGATADGYTF | TGCGCCAGCAGCCGAGGGGCTACCGCGGACGGCTACACCTTC | NA | TRBJ1-2 | many | TRBV4-1
CASSVLDYNTGELFF | TGTGCCAGCAGCGTGCTTGACTATAACACCGGGGAGCTGTTTTTT | NA | TRBJ2-2 | few | TRBV27
CASSFTTGGRTNEKLFF | TGTGCCAGCAGCTTCACTACAGGGGGAAGAACTAATGAAAAACTGTTTTTT | TRBD1 | TRBJ1-4 | NA | TRBV11-1
CAIQYRGRETQYF | TGTGCCATACAATACAGGGGGCGGGAGACCCAGTACTTC | TRBD1 | TRBJ2-5 | NA | TRBV7-7
CASSTSRNTGELFF | TGTGCCAGTAGTACCTCCAGAAACACCGGGGAGCTGTTTTTT | NA | TRBJ2-2 | NA | TRBV19
CASSLGPRSGELFF | TGTGCCAGCAGCTTAGGACCACGATCTGGGGAGCTGTTTTTT | NA | TRBJ2-2 | few | TRBV11-2
CASSQRTGGFTEAFF | TGTGCCAGCAGCCAACGGACAGGGGGCTTCACTGAAGCTTTCTTT | TRBD1 | TRBJ1-1 | few | TRBV11-2
CASSPGTSGGSSLHEQFF | TGTGCCAGCAGCCCCGGGACTAGCGGGGGAAGTTCCCTCCATGAGCAGTTCTTC | TRBD2 | TRBJ2-1 | NA | TRBV5-4
CISVPEAQTSYSYEQYF | NA | NA | TRBJ2-7 | NA | TRBV7-5
CSAASGGANTGELFF | TGCAGTGCTGCCTCAGGGGGGGCGAATACCGGGGAGCTGTTTTTT | NA | TRBJ2-2 | NA | TRBV20-1
CASKRDGEQYF | TGTGCCAGCAAGAGGGACGGCGAGCAGTACTTC | NA | TRBJ2-7 | NA | TRBV6-2/TRBV6-3
CASYLTGADGYTF | TGTGCCAGCTACCTGACAGGGGCGGATGGCTACACCTTC | TRBD1 | TRBJ1-2 | NA | TRBV7-9
CASSEDRGEKLFF | TGTGCCAGCAGCGAAGACAGGGGTGAAAAACTGTTTTTT | TRBD1 | TRBJ1-4 | NA | TRBV7-6
CASSYSQVVQPQHF | TGTGCCAGCAGTTACTCGCAGGTTGTCCAGCCCCAGCATTTT | NA | TRBJ1-5 | few | TRBV6-2/TRBV6-3
CARSPGRAGTDTQYF | TGTGCCCGCTCCCCCGGTAGGGCTGGCACAGATACGCAGTATTTT | NA | TRBJ2-3 | NA | TRBV6-8
CASDSGGWGNQPQHF | TGTGCCAGTGACAGCGGGGGTTGGGGCAATCAGCCCCAGCATTTT | NA | TRBJ1-5 | NA | TRBV19
CASSYSGQGASPYEQYF | TGTGCCAGCAGTTACTCCGGACAGGGAGCCTCTCCCTACGAGCAGTACTTC | TRBD1 | TRBJ2-7 | few | TRBV6-5
CASRETGVRYNEQFF | TGTGCCAGCAGGGAAACAGGGGTGAGGTACAATGAGCAGTTCTTC | TRBD1 | TRBJ2-1 | NA | TRBV2
CASSRAVSHGGGNSPLHF | TGTGCCAGCAGCCGCGCAGTCTCCCACGGTGGTGGGAATTCACCCCTCCACTTT | NA | TRBJ1-6 | few | TRBV4-2
CASSPWDPGTEQYF | TGTGCCAGCAGTCCATGGGACCCGGGTACGGAGCAGTACTTC | NA | TRBJ2-7 | few | TRBV28
CASSEEFQETQYF | TGTGCCAGCAGTGAAGAATTCCAAGAGACCCAGTACTTC | NA | TRBJ2-5 | few | TRBV25-1
CASRKIQGPEGGYTF | TGTGCCAGCAGGAAAATTCAAGGGCCCGAAGGAGGCTACACCTTC | NA | TRBJ1-2 | few | TRBV6-1
CASSQVPPSGGGDNEQFF | TGCGCCAGCAGCCAAGTACCTCCTAGCGGGGGGGGGGATAATGAGCAGTTCTTC | TRBD2 | TRBJ2-1 | NA | TRBV4-1
CASSPPSREGQFF | TGTGCCAGCAGTCCACCCTCTAGGGAGGGGCAGTTCTTC | TRBD2 | TRBJ2-1 | few | TRBV12-3/TRBV12-4